A single sample gave rise to the 7 T cell receptor beta chains below, sequenced in a study of cytomegalovirus exposure and HLA in healthy donors. Some clones are missing from TCRdb's copy, which holds only in-frame ones; the method was immunoSEQ multiplex PCR. The sample gives 120,000 or so clones, approximately 95% of which show up once; around 1.7% is in the top ten. What was sequenced was PBMCs. The receptors originated from a man in his late teens or twenties in good health and CMV-seronegative.

V usage is TRBV7-2 and J usage is TRBJ1-5, with TRBD1 matching over 7 bases. The CDR3 runs to 14 residues. The germline CDR1 and CDR2 sequences are SGHTA and FQGNSA. Trimming took 5 bases from V and 7 from J; bases not matched to a gene: 8. In DNA, the CDR3 is TGTGCCAGCAGCCCCAGACAGGGAGAACAGCCCCAGCATTTT. Its protein is CASSPRQGEQPQHF.

This clone was observed once. The chain joins TRBV2 to TRBJ1-3; maybe TRBD1 (5 bases). Trimming removed 4 bases from V and 0 bases from J, with 16 bases in between. Germline lookup yields CDR1 SNHLY and CDR2 FYNNEI. The length of the CDR3 is 17 residues. The CDR3 sequence is CASSGQGRGLSGNTIYF. The CDR3 DNA reads as TGTGCCAGCAGTGGTCAGGGTAGGGGCCTCTCTGGAAACACCATATATTTT.

This rearrangement joins TRBV5-4 to TRBJ1-2; D ambiguous. Germline V CDR1 and CDR2: SGHNT, YYREEE (reference sequence). Trimming pared 2 bases from V and 4 bases from J, leaving 6 bases between. The CDR3 consists of 12 residues. As DNA, the CDR3 is TGTGCCAGCAGCTTATCCGGCTATGGCTACACCTTC. It encodes CASSLSGYGYTF.

This rearrangement joins TRBV4-3 to TRBJ1-2; no definite D call. In germline, CDR1 is LGHNA, CDR2 YSLEER. CDR3 size: 15 residues. Trimming stripped 0 bases from V and 4 bases from J, with 12 bases between. Here the CDR3 reads CASSQDPTGPYGYTF. The CDR3 nucleotides read TGCGCCAGCAGCCAAGATCCTACGGGTCCCTATGGCTACACCTTC.

The chain has TRBV6-1 and TRBJ1-5; D is possibly TRBD1 (5 bases). The ends were cut back, 1 base at V and 6 bases at J, with 10 bases in the middle. The CDR3 runs to 14 residues. Germline V gene data show CDR1 as MNHNS and CDR2 as SASEGT. Here the CDR3 reads CASSEVGLGQPQHF. In nucleotides, the CDR3 is TGTGCCAGCAGTGAAGTGGGGCTCGGTCAGCCCCAGCATTTT.

The chain carries TRBV6-6 and TRBJ1-1, with unresolved D. Germline CDR1 MNHNY, CDR2 SVGAGI (reference sequence). V gave up 6 bases and J gave up 5 bases, with 16 bases separating them. The CDR3 length is 14 residues. In DNA, the CDR3 is TGTGCCAGCAGGGCCCGTTACAGCTCGACTGAAGCTTTCTTT. Translating it yields CASRARYSSTEAFF.

The rearrangement uses TRBV28 and TRBJ2-7, with D perhaps TRBD2 (5 bases). V lost 5 bases and J 3 bases, leaving 8 bases between the germline ends. Germline assignment: CDR1 MDHEN and CDR2 SYDVKM. CDR3 size: 12 residues. The CDR3 spells CASSLDFYEQYF. In DNA, the CDR3 is TGTGCCAGCAGTCTGGACTTCTACGAGCAGTACTTC.